A single sample gave rise to the 27 T cell receptor beta chains below, sequenced in a study of T cells in Graves' hyperthyroidism and ophthalmopathy. TCR beta CDR3 regions were amplified from RNA transcripts. The HTBI set primed first-round TCR CDR3 RT-PCR. MiXCR, run by TCRdb on the multiplex PCR reads, gives a single entry per CDR3 protein. The sample lists just under 750,000 distinct CDR3 sequences, under 45% seen once, with about a third in the top ten. Material: blood. These receptors came from a woman in her 40s with Graves' hyperthyroidism.

Ten or more counts support this clonotype. The gene calls are TRBV2 and TRBJ1-5; the D is unclear. Germline loops: CDR1 SNHLY, CDR2 FYNNEI. Trimming took off 3 bases at V and 7 bases at J, with 7 bases between the two ends. The CDR3 runs 12 residues. This chain's CDR3 is CASSETPQPQHF. The CDR3 bases are TGTGCCAGCAGTGAGACTCCCCAGCCCCAGCATTTT.

In this sample, this clonotype turned up once. The genes are TRBV10-3 and TRBJ1-5, with 10 bases aligning to TRBD1. The trim removed 2 bases at V and 6 bases at J, leaving 4 bases unmatched. The CDR3 covers 15 residues. In germline, CDR1 is ENHRY, CDR2 SYGVKD. This chain's CDR3 is CAISEGQGVGQPQHF. For the CDR3, the DNA is TGTGCCATCAGTGAGGGACAGGGGGTTGGTCAGCCCCAGCATTTT.

A single count supports this clonotype. The chain links TRBV2 to TRBJ1-1; 8 bases agree with TRBD1. The V segment lost 5 bases and the J segment 4 bases; nucleotides outside the gene matches: 12. Germline V lookup: CDR1 SNHLY, CDR2 FYNNEI. This CDR3 spans 16 amino acids. The CDR3 reads CASSQGAGSGLTEAFF. The CDR3 nucleotides are TGTGCCAGCAGTCAGGGGGCCGGCTCAGGGCTCACTGAAGCTTTCTTT. The complete variable domain, with remaining parts taken from reference TRBV2 and TRBJ1-1, reads EPEVTQTPSHQVTQMGQEVILRCVPISNHLYFYWYRQILGQKVEFLVSFYNNEISEKSEIFDDQFSVERPDGSNFTLKIRSTKLEDSAMYFCASSQGAGSGLTEAFFGQGTRLTVV.

This clonotype was counted a few times. V and J are TRBV11-2 and TRBJ1-6; D not certain. This CDR3 has 16 residues. V dropped 3 bases and J dropped 0 bases, with 9 bases sitting between them. Germline CDR1 SGHAT, CDR2 FQNNGV. The CDR3 bases are TGTGCCAGCAGCTTCGGTTCAATCTCCTATAATTCACCCCTCCACTTT. Protein: CASSFGSISYNSPLHF.

The genes are TRBV2 and TRBJ1-2; the D gene is possibly TRBD1 (5 bases). The CDR3 consists of 16 residues. Germline V lookup: CDR1 SNHLY, CDR2 FYNNEI. V was pared by 4 bases and J by 2 bases, with 17 bases between. CDR3 sequence (DNA): TGTGCCAGCAGTGTGGGGGGGGGTACGGTGAACTATGGCTACACCTTC. Translated, it gives CASSVGGGTVNYGYTF. Looking up the rest from reference TRBV2 and TRBJ1-2 gives the full variable domain: EPEVTQTPSHQVTQMGQEVILRCVPISNHLYFYWYRQILGQKVEFLVSFYNNEISEKSEIFDDQFSVERPDGSNFTLKIRSTKLEDSAMYFCASSVGGGTVNYGYTFGSGTRLTVV.

In this sample, this clonotype turned up many times. The rearrangement joins TRBV29-1 to TRBJ1-3; tentatively, D is TRBD1 (5 bases). Trimming left V 6 bases short and J 3 bases short, with 9 bases between. Germline-derived CDR1 and CDR2 are SQVTM and ANQGSEA. This CDR3 contains 12 residues. The CDR3 region is CSVGTDGNTIYF. The CDR3 DNA reads TGCAGCGTCGGGACGGATGGAAACACCATATATTTT.

The genes are TRBV12-3 or TRBV12-4 and TRBJ1-5, with D unresolved. CDR3 length: 16 residues. V lost 3 bases, J lost 2 bases, and 14 bases lay in between. For the CDR3, the DNA is TGTGCCAGCAGTTTCTGGGGAAGACGGGGCAATCAGCCCCAGCATTTT. Translation gives CASSFWGRRGNQPQHF.

This clonotype has ten or more counts. The rearrangement links TRBV5-4 to TRBJ2-5, with 8 bases identical to TRBD2. V shed 1 base, J shed 5 bases, and the junction held 4 bases outside the gene matches. This CDR3 comprises 14 residues. Germline CDR1 SGHNT, CDR2 YYREEE (reference sequence). The CDR3 is CASSLRREVETQYF. CDR3 coding DNA: TGTGCCAGCAGCTTGAGGCGGGAGGTTGAGACCCAGTACTTC.

This clonotype was observed many times. The V gene is TRBV4-1, the J gene TRBJ1-1; D not certain. Trimming left V 3 bases short and J 2 bases short, with 10 bases between. The CDR3 has 14 residues. The germline gives CDR1 MGHRA, CDR2 YSYEKL. The CDR3: CASSQHSGNTEAFF. The CDR3 nucleotides read TGCGCCAGCAGCCAGCATTCAGGAAACACTGAAGCTTTCTTT.

This clonotype was counted once. The rearrangement joins TRBV7-9 to TRBJ1-5; the D gene is possibly TRBD1 (5 bases). Germline CDR1 is SEHNR and CDR2 is FQNEAQ (reference sequence). There are 13 residues in the CDR3. Trimming removed 2 bases from V and 6 bases from J, with 8 bases in between. The CDR3 loop is CASSLTGTQPQHF. The CDR3 DNA reads as TGTGCCAGCAGCTTAACAGGCACTCAGCCCCAGCATTTT.

This clonotype has only a few counts. The genes are TRBV10-3 and TRBJ2-6; TRBD1 agrees at 8 bases. V lost 10 bases to trimming and J lost 3 bases; unmatched junction nucleotides: 20. Per the germline V gene, CDR1 is ENHRY and CDR2 is SYGVKD. There are 19 residues in the CDR3. CDR3 residues: CASSPPVAQGALGANVLTF. DNA of the CDR3: TGTGCCAGCTCACCACCGGTCGCGCAGGGGGCGCTTGGGGCCAACGTCCTGACTTTC.

A remark on this clonotype: With a much larger clone just one base away, this may be a read error. V and J are TRBV20-1 and TRBJ1-4; D perhaps matches TRBD1 (5 bases). The CDR3 runs 15 residues. Germline assignment: CDR1 DFQATT and CDR2 SNEGSKA (reference sequence). CDR3 bases: TGCAGTGCTCGTAGGGTCGGGGCTTCTAATGAAAAACTGTTGTTT. Amino acid sequence: CSARRVGASNEKLLF.

Comment on this clonotype: This may be a read error: a much more frequent sequence differs by one nucleotide. This chain uses TRBV6-2 or TRBV6-3 with TRBJ1-2, with 8 bases matching TRBD1. Germline V gene sequence: CDR1 MNHEY, CDR2 SVGEGT. J lost 7 bases, V lost 11 bases, and 6 bases had no gene match. The CDR3 runs to 11 residues. This chain's CDR3 is CAGNDRGGYTF. The CDR3 bases are TGTGCCGGCAACGACAGGGGTGGCTACACCTTC.

This rearrangement joins TRBV7-2 to TRBJ2-7; 7 nucleotides agree with TRBD1. The CDR3 is 11 residues long. The junction had 2 bases not matched to a gene; V was cut back by 1 base and J by 11 bases. The germline V gene has CDR1 SGHTA and CDR2 FQGNSA. The CDR3 here is CASSLGQGKYF. CDR3 sequence (DNA): TGTGCCAGCAGCTTAGGACAGGGAAAGTACTTC.

This clonotype was recorded only once. The final CDR3 position lacks the conserved phenylalanine or tryptophan, pointing to a likely read error. The chain couples TRBV7-2 to TRBJ2-7; possible D gene TRBD1, 5 bases. Trimming left V 3 bases short and J 0 bases short, with 9 bases between. The germline CDR1 and CDR2 sequences are SGHTA and FQGNSA. The length of the CDR3 is 14 residues. The CDR3 nucleotides read TGTGCCAGCAGCTTGACAGACCTCTCCTACGAGCAGTACCTC. It codes for CASSLTDLSYEQYL.

Note on this clonotype: Possible read error: a much larger clone is one base away. The rearrangement joins TRBV19 to TRBJ1-1; D may be TRBD1 (5 bases). CDR1 is LNHDA, CDR2 SQIVND, per germline (reference sequence). This CDR3 is built from 13 residues. Trimming cost V 4 bases and J 7 bases, with 13 bases left between them. This CDR3 reads CASSTVGAVEAFF. The CDR3 DNA follows: TGTGCCAGTAGTACAGTAGGGGCAGTTGAAGCTTTCTTT.

This clonotype has more than one count but fewer than ten. The chain links TRBV7-2 to TRBJ1-2, with D tentatively TRBD1 (5 bases). CDR1 is SGHTA, CDR2 FQGNSA, per germline. The germline V and J ends were trimmed by 6 bases and 4 bases, with 12 bases remaining between them. The length of the CDR3 is 13 residues. CDR3 residues: CASSTRQTYGYTF. CDR3 in DNA: TGTGCCAGCAGTACCCGACAGACCTATGGCTACACCTTC.

This clonotype was seen a handful of times. The chain employs TRBV20-1 and TRBJ2-2; a weak D match, TRBD2 (5 bases). V gave up 6 bases and J gave up 6 bases, with 17 bases separating them. Germline loops: CDR1 DFQATT, CDR2 SNEGSKA (reference sequence). This CDR3 is 14 amino acids long. Here the CDR3 reads CSAGRLTSSGELFF. As DNA, the CDR3 is TGCAGTGCGGGAAGACTCACTAGTTCCGGGGAGCTGTTTTTT.

This chain links TRBV7-2 with TRBJ1-1; possibly TRBD1 for D (5 bases). Trimming left V 2 bases short and J 4 bases short, with 14 bases between. Germline V gene lookup returns CDR1 SGHTA and CDR2 FQGNSA. The CDR3 covers 15 residues. The CDR3 region is CASSLQGAPPTEAFF. CDR3 nucleotide sequence: TGTGCCAGCAGCTTACAGGGAGCCCCGCCCACTGAAGCTTTCTTT.

This clonotype showed up many times. The rearrangement links TRBV7-2 to TRBJ2-7; 10 bases line up with TRBD2. This CDR3 is 14 amino acids long. Germline lookup yields CDR1 SGHTA and CDR2 FQGNSA. Germline trimming cut 7 bases from V and 4 bases from J; bases unmatched to any gene: 7. CDR3 in amino acids: CASIQTSGSYEQYF. The CDR3 DNA sequence: TGTGCCAGCATCCAGACTAGCGGGTCTTACGAGCAGTACTTC.

The V gene is TRBV15, the J gene TRBJ2-7; TRBD1 agrees at 7 bases. The CDR3 loop spans 15 amino acids. In germline, CDR1 is LNHNV, CDR2 YYDKDF (reference sequence). After removal of 2 bases from V and 5 bases from J, the junction contained 9 bases not matched to a gene. The CDR3 sequence is CATSRRSRGNHEQYF. Here the CDR3 DNA reads TGTGCCACCAGCAGAAGGAGCAGGGGGAACCACGAGCAGTACTTC.

Points on this clonotype: A clone one base away is much larger, so this may be a read error. The chain has TRBV5-5 and TRBJ1-2; D call uncertain. The germline V gene encodes CDR1 SGHKS and CDR2 YYEKEE (reference sequence). V lost 0 bases and J 4 bases, leaving 10 bases between the germline ends. CDR3 size: 14 residues. CDR3 sequence reads: CASSLGTWGYGYTF. For the CDR3, the DNA is TGTGCCAGCAGCTTGGGGACCTGGGGCTATGGCTACACCTTC. Filled out from reference TRBV5-5 and TRBJ1-2, the complete variable domain reads DAGVTQSPTHLIKTRGQQVTLRCSPISGHKSVSWYQQVLGQGPQFIFQYYEKEERGRGNFPDRFSARQFPNYSSELNVNALLLGDSALYLCASSLGTWGYGYTFGSGTRLTVV.

The chain has TRBV10-2 and TRBJ2-7; weak D call: TRBD1 (6 bases). The CDR3 extends over 13 amino acids. CDR1 WSHSY and CDR2 SAAADI come from the germline V gene. Trimming removed 6 bases from V and 2 bases from J, with 11 bases in between. The CDR3 DNA sequence: TGCGCCAGCAGCCCGGACAGCGCCTACGAGCAGTACTTC. Its protein product is CASSPDSAYEQYF.

This chain uses TRBV7-9 with TRBJ1-1, with 9 bases identical to TRBD1. The CDR3 is made up of 17 amino acids. Unmatched junction bases numbered 11, after V lost 3 bases and J lost 3 bases. The germline V gene encodes CDR1 SEHNR and CDR2 FQNEAQ (reference sequence). CDR3 in DNA: TGTGCCAGCAGCTTTAGGACAGGGGCCAGTTTGGACACTGAAGCTTTCTTT. It specifies CASSFRTGASLDTEAFF.

Concerning this clonotype itself: This sequence may be a read error, since a much larger clone differs from it by one base. The chain couples TRBV19 to TRBJ1-6, with D uncertain. This CDR3 has 13 residues. The germline V gene has CDR1 LNHDA and CDR2 SQIVND (reference sequence). CDR3 DNA: TGTGCCAGTAGTATGGGTCTTAATTCACCCCTCTACTTT. Amino acids: CASSMGLNSPLYF.

The gene calls are TRBV28 and TRBJ2-7; tentative D call: TRBD1 (6 bases). V gave up 7 bases and J gave up 6 bases, with 10 bases separating them. The length of the CDR3 is 11 residues. CDR1 MDHEN and CDR2 SYDVKM come from the germline V gene. CDR3 sequence: CASKGGLEQYF. The CDR3 region has the DNA TGTGCCAGCAAAGGGGGTCTCGAGCAGTACTTC.

The chain recombines TRBV5-5 with TRBJ2-2, with D possibly being TRBD2 (6 bases). V dropped 0 bases and J dropped 1 base, with 10 bases sitting between them. The germline V gene encodes CDR1 SGHKS and CDR2 YYEKEE (reference sequence). This CDR3 has 16 residues. CDR3 amino acids: CASSLVGTLNTGELFF. The CDR3 DNA reads TGTGCCAGCAGCTTGGTTGGGACTCTGAACACCGGGGAGCTGTTTTTT. Complete variable domain (other parts from reference TRBV5-5 and TRBJ2-2): DAGVTQSPTHLIKTRGQQVTLRCSPISGHKSVSWYQQVLGQGPQFIFQYYEKEERGRGNFPDRFSARQFPNYSSELNVNALLLGDSALYLCASSLVGTLNTGELFFGEGSRLTVL.